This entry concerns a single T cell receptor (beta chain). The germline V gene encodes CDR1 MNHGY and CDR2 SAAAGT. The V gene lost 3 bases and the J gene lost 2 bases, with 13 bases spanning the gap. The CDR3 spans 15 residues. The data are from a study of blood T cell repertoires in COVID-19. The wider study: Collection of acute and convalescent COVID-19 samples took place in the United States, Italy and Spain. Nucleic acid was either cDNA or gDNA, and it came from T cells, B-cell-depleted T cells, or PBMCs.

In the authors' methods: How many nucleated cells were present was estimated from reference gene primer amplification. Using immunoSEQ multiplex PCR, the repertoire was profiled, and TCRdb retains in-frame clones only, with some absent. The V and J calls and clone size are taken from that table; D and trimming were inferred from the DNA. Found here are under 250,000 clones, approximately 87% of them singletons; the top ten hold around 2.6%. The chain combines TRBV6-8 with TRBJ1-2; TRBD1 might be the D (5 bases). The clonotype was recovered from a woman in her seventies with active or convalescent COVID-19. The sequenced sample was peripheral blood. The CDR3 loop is CASSYIRGGNYGYTF. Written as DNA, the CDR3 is TGTGCCAGCAGTTATATTAGGGGAGGAAACTATGGCTACACCTTC.